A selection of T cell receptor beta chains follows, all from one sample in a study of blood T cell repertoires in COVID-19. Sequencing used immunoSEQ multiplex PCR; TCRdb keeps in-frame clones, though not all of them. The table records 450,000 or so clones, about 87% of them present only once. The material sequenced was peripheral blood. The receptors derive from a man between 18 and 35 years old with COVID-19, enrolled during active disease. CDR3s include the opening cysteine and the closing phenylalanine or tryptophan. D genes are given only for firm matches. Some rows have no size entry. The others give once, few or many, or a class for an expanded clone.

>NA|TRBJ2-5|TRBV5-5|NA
CASSLVGRGETQYF
TGTGCCAGCAGCTTGGTGGGCAGGGGAGAGACCCAGTACTTC
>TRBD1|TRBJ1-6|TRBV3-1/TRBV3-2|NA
CASSQPGGGMGVSYNSPLHF
TGTGCCAGCAGCCAACCAGGGGGAGGAATGGGGGTCTCCTATAATTCACCCCTCCACTTT
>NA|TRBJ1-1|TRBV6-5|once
CASSEALTEAFF
TGTGCCAGCAGCGAGGCACTCACTGAAGCTTTCTTT
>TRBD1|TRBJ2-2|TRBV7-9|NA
CASRRNGQGSAGELFF
TGTGCCAGCAGGCGGAACGGACAGGGGAGCGCCGGGGAGCTGTTTTTT
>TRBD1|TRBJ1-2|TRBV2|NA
CASSAGQAHYGYTF
TGTGCCAGCAGCGCCGGACAGGCCCACTATGGCTACACCTTC
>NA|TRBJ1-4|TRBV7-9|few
CASSLDAGTNEKLFF
TGTGCCAGCAGCTTAGATGCGGGAACTAATGAAAAACTGTTTTTT
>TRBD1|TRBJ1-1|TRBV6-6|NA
CASKLTGGADTEAFF
TGTGCCAGCAAACTAACAGGGGGCGCGGACACTGAAGCTTTCTTT
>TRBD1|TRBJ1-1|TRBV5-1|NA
CASSPGQGIVAFF
TGCGCCAGCAGTCCGGGACAGGGGATCGTAGCTTTCTTT
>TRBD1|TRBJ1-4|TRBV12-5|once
CASGLGAGTGGEKLFF
TGTGCTAGTGGTTTGGGGGCTGGGACAGGGGGCGAAAAACTGTTTTTT
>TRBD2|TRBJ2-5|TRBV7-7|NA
CASSSGLAGKNPGETQYF
TGTGCCAGCAGCTCCGGACTAGCGGGGAAAAACCCGGGAGAGACCCAGTACTTC
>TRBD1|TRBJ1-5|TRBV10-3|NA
CAISDRDRGNQPQHF
TGTGCCATCAGTGATCGGGACAGGGGGAATCAGCCCCAGCATTTT
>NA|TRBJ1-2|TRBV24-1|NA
CATSDPGQAQGGYTF
TGTGCCACCAGTGACCCAGGGCAGGCTCAGGGTGGCTACACCTTC
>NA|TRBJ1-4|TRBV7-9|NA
CASSSIGQPNEKLFF
TGTGCCAGCAGTTCTATCGGACAGCCTAATGAAAAACTGTTTTTT
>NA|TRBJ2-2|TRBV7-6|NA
CASSLQSAATYTGELFF
TGTGCCAGCAGCTTACAATCGGCGGCGACCTACACCGGGGAGCTGTTTTTT
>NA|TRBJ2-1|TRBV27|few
CASSLTRRYNEQFF
TGTGCCAGCAGTTTGACTAGAAGGTACAATGAGCAGTTCTTC
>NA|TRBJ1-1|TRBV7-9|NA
CASSLSGVRGTEAFF
TGTGCCAGCAGCTTATCAGGGGTGAGGGGCACTGAAGCTTTCTTT
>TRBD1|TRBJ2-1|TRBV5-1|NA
CASSPWTGIQNNEQFF
TGCGCCAGCAGCCCGTGGACAGGGATTCAAAACAATGAGCAGTTCTTC
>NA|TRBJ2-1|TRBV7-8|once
CASSLPTRDEQFF
TGTGCCAGCAGCTTACCCACTAGGGATGAGCAGTTCTTC
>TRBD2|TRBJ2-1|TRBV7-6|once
CASSLGTSGRALGEQFF
TGTGCCAGCAGCTTAGGGACTAGCGGGAGGGCCCTCGGGGAGCAGTTCTTC
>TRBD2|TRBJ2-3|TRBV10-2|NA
CASSAAGVADTQYF
TGCGCCAGCAGTGCCGCGGGAGTGGCAGATACGCAGTATTTT
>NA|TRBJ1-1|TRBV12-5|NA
CASGLGTGELWDTEAFF
TGTGCTAGTGGTTTAGGAACGGGGGAACTTTGGGACACTGAAGCTTTCTTT
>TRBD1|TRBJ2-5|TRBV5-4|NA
CASSLVPRTGQETQYF
TGTGCCAGCAGCTTGGTCCCCCGGACAGGCCAAGAGACCCAGTACTTC
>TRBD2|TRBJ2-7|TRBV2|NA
CARRASGTYEQYF
TGTGCCAGGAGGGCTAGCGGGACCTACGAGCAGTACTTC
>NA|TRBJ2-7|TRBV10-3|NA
CAISESDSLDYEQYF
TGTGCCATCAGTGAGTCGGACTCCCTTGACTACGAGCAGTACTTC
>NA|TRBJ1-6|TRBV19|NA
CASGENYNSPLHF
TGTGCCAGCGGAGAGAACTATAATTCACCCCTCCACTTT
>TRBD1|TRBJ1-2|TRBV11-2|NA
CASSRIRGPHGYTF
TGTGCCAGCAGCCGAATTAGGGGGCCCCATGGCTACACCTTC
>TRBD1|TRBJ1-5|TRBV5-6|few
CASSSSGQVYQPQHF
TGTGCCAGCAGCTCGTCCGGACAGGTTTATCAGCCCCAGCATTTT
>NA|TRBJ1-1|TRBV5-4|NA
CASSRHGNTEAFF
TGTGCCAGCAGCCGACACGGAAACACTGAAGCTTTCTTT
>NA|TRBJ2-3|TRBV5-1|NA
CASSLAGSSTDTQYF
TGCGCCAGCAGCTTGGCGGGGAGTAGCACAGATACGCAGTATTTT
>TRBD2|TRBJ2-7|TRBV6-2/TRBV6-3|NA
CASSSSRELNGEQYF
TGTGCCAGCAGTTCGTCGCGGGAGCTCAATGGCGAGCAGTACTTC
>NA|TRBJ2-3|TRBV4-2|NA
CASSQPGLTTDTQYF
TGTGCCAGCAGCCAACCGGGACTTACCACAGATACGCAGTATTTT
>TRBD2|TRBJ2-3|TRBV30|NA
CAWSLYSGIGFTDTQYF
TGTGCCTGGAGTCTCTATAGCGGGATAGGTTTCACAGATACGCAGTATTTT
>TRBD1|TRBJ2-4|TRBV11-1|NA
CASSLEEGRGNIQYF
TGTGCCAGCAGCTTAGAAGAGGGCAGGGGGAACATTCAGTACTTC
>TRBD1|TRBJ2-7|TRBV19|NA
CASRNAGTGGYEQYF
TGTGCCAGTAGGAACGCTGGGACAGGGGGTTACGAGCAGTACTTC
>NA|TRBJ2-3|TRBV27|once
CASSLRGDTQYF
TGTGCCAGCAGTTTAAGGGGCGATACGCAGTATTTT
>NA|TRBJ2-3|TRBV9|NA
CASSPTRDKRGTDTQYF
TGTGCCAGCAGCCCGACCCGGGACAAAAGAGGCACAGATACGCAGTATTTT
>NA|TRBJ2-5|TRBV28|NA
CASSLGAGMGTQYF
TGTGCCAGCAGTCTAGGGGCAGGGATGGGGACCCAGTACTTC
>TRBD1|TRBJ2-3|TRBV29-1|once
CSATDRADTQYF
TGCAGCGCCACAGACAGGGCGGATACGCAGTATTTT
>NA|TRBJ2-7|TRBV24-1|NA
CATSDQYCRGYPYEQYF
TGTGCCACCAGTGATCAATACTGCAGGGGATACCCCTACGAGCAGTACTTC
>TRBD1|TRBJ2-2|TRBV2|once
CASSVGQGLGGTGELFF
TGTGCCAGCAGTGTGGGACAGGGGTTAGGGGGCACCGGGGAGCTGTTTTTT
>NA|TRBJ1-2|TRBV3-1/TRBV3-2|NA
CASSHRGGGYTF
TGTGCCAGCAGCCACCGAGGGGGAGGCTACACCTTC
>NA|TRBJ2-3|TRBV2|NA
CASSVVGSGTDTQYF
TGTGCCAGCAGTGTAGTCGGGAGCGGCACAGATACGCAGTATTTT
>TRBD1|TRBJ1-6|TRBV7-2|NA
CASSLGTGRNSPLHF
TGTGCCAGCAGCTTGGGGACAGGCCGTAATTCACCCCTCCACTTT
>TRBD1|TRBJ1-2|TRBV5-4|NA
CASREGQNYGYTF
TGTGCCAGCAGGGAGGGACAGAACTATGGCTACACCTTC
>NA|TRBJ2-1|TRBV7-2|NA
CASSLQHSYNEQFF
TGTGCCAGCAGCTTACAACATTCCTACAATGAGCAGTTCTTC